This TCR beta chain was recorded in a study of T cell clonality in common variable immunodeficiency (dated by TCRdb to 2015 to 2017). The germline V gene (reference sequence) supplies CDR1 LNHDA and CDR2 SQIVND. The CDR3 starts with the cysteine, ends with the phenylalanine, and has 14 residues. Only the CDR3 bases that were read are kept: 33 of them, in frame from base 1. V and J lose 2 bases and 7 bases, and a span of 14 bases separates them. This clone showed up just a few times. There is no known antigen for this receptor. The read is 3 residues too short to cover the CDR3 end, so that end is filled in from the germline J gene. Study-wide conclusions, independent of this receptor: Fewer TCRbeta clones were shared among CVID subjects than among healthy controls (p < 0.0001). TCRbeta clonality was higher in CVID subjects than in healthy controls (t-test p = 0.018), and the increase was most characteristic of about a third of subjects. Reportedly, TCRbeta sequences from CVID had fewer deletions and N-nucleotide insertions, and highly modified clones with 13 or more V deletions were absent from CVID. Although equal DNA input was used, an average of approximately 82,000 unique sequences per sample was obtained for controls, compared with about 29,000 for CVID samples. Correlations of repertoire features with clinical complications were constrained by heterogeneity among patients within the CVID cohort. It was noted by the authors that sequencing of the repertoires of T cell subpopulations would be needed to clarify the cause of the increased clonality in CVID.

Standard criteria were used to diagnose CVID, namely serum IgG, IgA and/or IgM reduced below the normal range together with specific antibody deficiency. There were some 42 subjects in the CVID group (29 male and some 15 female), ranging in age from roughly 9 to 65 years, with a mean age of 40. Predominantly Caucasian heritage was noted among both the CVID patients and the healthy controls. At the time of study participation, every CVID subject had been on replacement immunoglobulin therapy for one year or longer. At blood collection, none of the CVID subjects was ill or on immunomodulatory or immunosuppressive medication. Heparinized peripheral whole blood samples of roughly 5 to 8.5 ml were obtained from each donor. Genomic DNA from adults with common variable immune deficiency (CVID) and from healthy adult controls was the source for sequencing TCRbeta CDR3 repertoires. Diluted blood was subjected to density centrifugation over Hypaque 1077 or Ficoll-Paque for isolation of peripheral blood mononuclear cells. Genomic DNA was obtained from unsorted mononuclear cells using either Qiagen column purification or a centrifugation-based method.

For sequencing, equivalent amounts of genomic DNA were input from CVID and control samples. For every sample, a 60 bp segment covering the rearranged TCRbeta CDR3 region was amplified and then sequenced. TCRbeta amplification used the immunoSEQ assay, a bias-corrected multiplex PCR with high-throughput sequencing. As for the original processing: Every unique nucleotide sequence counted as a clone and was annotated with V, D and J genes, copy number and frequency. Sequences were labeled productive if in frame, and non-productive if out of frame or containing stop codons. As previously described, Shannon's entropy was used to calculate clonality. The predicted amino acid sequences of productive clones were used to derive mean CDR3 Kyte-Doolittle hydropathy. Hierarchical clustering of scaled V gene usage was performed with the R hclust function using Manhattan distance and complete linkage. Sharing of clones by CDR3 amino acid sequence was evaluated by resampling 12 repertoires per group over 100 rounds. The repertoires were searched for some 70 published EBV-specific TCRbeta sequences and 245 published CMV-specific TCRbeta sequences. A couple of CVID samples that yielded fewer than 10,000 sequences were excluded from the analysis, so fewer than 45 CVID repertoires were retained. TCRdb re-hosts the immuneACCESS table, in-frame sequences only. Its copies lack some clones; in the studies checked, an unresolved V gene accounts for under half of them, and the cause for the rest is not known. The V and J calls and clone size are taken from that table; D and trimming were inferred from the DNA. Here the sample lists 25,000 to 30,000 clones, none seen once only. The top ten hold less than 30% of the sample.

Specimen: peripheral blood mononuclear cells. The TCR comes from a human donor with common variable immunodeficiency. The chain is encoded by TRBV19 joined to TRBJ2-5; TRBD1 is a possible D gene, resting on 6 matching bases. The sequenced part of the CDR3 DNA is TGTGCCAGTAGTATATTAGGACAGACGAGGACC. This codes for CASSILGQTRT. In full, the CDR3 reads CASSILGQTRTQYF.